The next 17 T cell receptor beta chains were all read from a single sample in a study of T cells after yellow fever vaccination. TCRdb itself ran the 5' RACE reads through MiXCR, one entry per CDR3 protein. The table includes 500,000 to 650,000 distinct CDR3 sequences, around 16% detected once. The sequencing here drew on PBMCs, taken 5 days after the first yellow fever vaccination. The receptors here all came from a man between 18 and 35 years old who received the YFV17D yellow fever vaccine.

The table lists this clonotype with a few counts. The chain is built from TRBV11-2 and TRBJ2-7; D unclear. Germline CDR1 SGHAT, CDR2 FQNNGV. V was pared by 2 bases and J by 3 bases, with 8 bases between. The length of the CDR3 is 13 residues. CDR3 nucleotide sequence: TGTGCCAGCAGCTTAACATGGGACTACGAGCAGTACGTC. Its protein product is CASSLTWDYEQYV.

The rearrangement joins TRBV21-1 to TRBJ2-7. TRBV21-1 is labeled a pseudogene. CDR3 length: 14 amino acids. The DNA of the CDR3 is TGTGCCAGCAGCAAAATTTGGGGAATGGGCGAGCAGTACGTC. This encodes CASSKIWGMGEQYV.

The genes are TRBV20-1 and TRBJ1-6, with D unclear. This CDR3 contains 15 residues. The germline V gene encodes CDR1 DFQATT and CDR2 SNEGSKA (reference sequence). Trimming shortened V by 3 bases and J by 9 bases, and 18 bases separated the two germline ends. Written as DNA, the CDR3 is TGCAGTGCTAGTGGGGATTCGACGTTAGCTTCACCCCTCCACTTT. This codes for CSASGDSTLASPLHF.

This clonotype appeared a few times. The chain carries TRBV18 and TRBJ2-1, with 14 bases that match TRBD2. The germline V gene has CDR1 KGHSH and CDR2 LQKENI. Losses at the gene ends were 3 bases for V and 7 bases for J; bases not matched to a gene: 17. The CDR3 extends over 20 amino acids. The CDR3 region is CASSPLTPGLAGGQWNEQFF. The CDR3, as DNA: TGTGCCAGCTCACCCTTGACTCCCGGACTAGCGGGGGGCCAATGGAATGAGCAGTTCTTC.

The V call is TRBV5-1, the J call TRBJ2-5, with D possibly TRBD1 on 5 matching bases. Per the germline V gene, CDR1 is SGHRS and CDR2 is YFSETQ. V dropped 7 bases and J dropped 3 bases, with 13 bases sitting between them. CDR3 length: 13 amino acids. In DNA form, the CDR3 reads TGCGCCAGCGCCCAACAGGTGAAAGAGACCCAGTACTTC. Amino acids: CASAQQVKETQYF.

This clonotype was observed a handful of times. J is TRBJ2-5 and V is TRBV20-1; TRBD2 is a possible D gene (7 bases). CDR3 size: 18 residues. Trimming removed 0 bases at V and 5 bases at J, with 25 bases between. The V gene's germline CDR1 is DFQATT and CDR2 SNEGSKA (reference sequence). The CDR3 region has the DNA TGCAGTGCTAGAGATGGTTTGATATGGGGAGGGGGAGATGAGACCCAGTACTTC. Translating gives CSARDGLIWGGGDETQYF.

DNA of the CDR3: TGTGCCAGCAGCTCCATAACAGGGATGGGGGAGCTGTTTTTT. This translates into CASSSITGMGELFF. The chain employs TRBV11-1 and TRBJ2-2, with D tentatively TRBD1 (6 bases). The length of the CDR3 is 14 residues. The V end was cut by 4 bases, the J end by 8 bases, with 14 bases between. Germline CDR1 is SGHAT and CDR2 is FQDESV (reference sequence).

Many counts were recorded for this clonotype. This rearrangement joins TRBV4-1 to TRBJ1-5; D gene uncertain. Trimming removed 4 bases at V and 0 bases at J, with 10 bases between. CDR1 is MGHRA, CDR2 YSYEKL, per germline. There are 15 residues in the CDR3. The CDR3 nucleotides are TGCGCCAGCAGCCCCCGCTGGGTTAGCAATCAGCCCCAGCATTTT. Amino acids: CASSPRWVSNQPQHF.

This clonotype has just a few counts. The V gene is TRBV6-2 or TRBV6-3, the J gene TRBJ1-4, with D possibly being TRBD1 (5 bases). The germline gives CDR1 MNHEY, CDR2 SVGEGT. The CDR3 contains 16 residues. The V end lost 2 bases, the J end lost 3 bases, and 13 bases lay between the germline ends. The CDR3 loop is CASSYPAGDPNEKLFF. The CDR3 nucleotides are TGTGCCAGCAGTTACCCGGCGGGGGACCCTAATGAAAAACTGTTTTTT.

The V call is TRBV28, the J call TRBJ2-5; TRBD1 or TRBD2 may be the D gene (7 bases each). Trimming cost V 4 bases and J 5 bases, with 14 bases left between them. CDR1 and CDR2 from the germline V gene are MDHEN and SYDVKM. This CDR3 is built from 14 residues. CDR3 sequence: CASSWPGGGETQYF. The CDR3 DNA reads as TGTGCCAGCAGTTGGCCAGGGGGGGGGGAGACCCAGTACTTC. Drawing the rest from reference TRBV28 and TRBJ2-5, the complete variable domain is DVKVTQSSRYLVKRTGEKVFLECVQDMDHENMFWYRQDPGLGLRLIYFSYDVKMKEKGDIPEGYSVSREKKERFSLILESASTNQTSMYLCASSWPGGGETQYFGPGTRLLVL.

A few counts support this clonotype. This chain joins TRBV10-2 and TRBJ2-1; unclear D gene. Trimming left V 8 bases short and J 5 bases short, with 4 bases between. The CDR3 has 10 residues. Germline assignment: CDR1 WSHSY and CDR2 SAAADI. CDR3 nucleotides: TGCGCCAGCGAGGACAATGAGCAGTTCTTC. Residues: CASEDNEQFF.

This clonotype was recorded a few times. The chain has TRBV20-1 and TRBJ2-3; D gene unclear. Trimming removed 3 bases from V and 3 bases from J, with 10 bases in between. CDR3 length equals 13 residues. The V gene's germline CDR1 is DFQATT and CDR2 SNEGSKA (reference sequence). The CDR3, as DNA: TGCAGTGCTAGGGGGTGGGCGACAGATACGCAGTATTTT. Its protein is CSARGWATDTQYF.

The chain joins TRBV20-1 to TRBJ2-1; either TRBD1 or TRBD2 may supply D (6 bases each). Germline V CDR1 and CDR2: DFQATT, SNEGSKA (reference sequence). This CDR3 has 17 residues. Deletions cut 0 bases from V and 6 bases from J, with 21 bases between. The CDR3 is CSARDTGAGRPGNEQFF. CDR3 DNA: TGCAGTGCTAGAGATACGGGGGCAGGGAGGCCAGGCAATGAGCAGTTCTTC.

This clonotype occurred a few times. This chain links TRBV7-9 with TRBJ2-7; TRBD1 aligns across 9 bases. The length of the CDR3 is 14 residues. J gave up 5 bases and V 4 bases, and 6 bases lay outside the gene matches. Looked up from germline, CDR1 is SEHNR and CDR2 is FQNEAQ (reference sequence). CDR3 amino acids: CASSSLDRGDEQYV. The CDR3 DNA follows: TGTGCCAGCAGCTCCCTGGACAGGGGAGACGAGCAGTACGTC.

V gene TRBV11-1 combines with J gene TRBJ2-3, with TRBD2 matching 14 bases. Germline trimming cut 6 bases from V and 2 bases from J; bases unmatched to any gene: 19. The germline gives CDR1 SGHAT, CDR2 FQDESV (reference sequence). The CDR3 sequence is 21 residues long. The CDR3 DNA sequence: TGTGCCAGCAGAGACCAAAAGAGGGGACTAGCGGGGGCCGGACCCACAGATACGCAGTATTTT. Residues: CASRDQKRGLAGAGPTDTQYF. The full variable domain, completed using reference TRBV11-1 and TRBJ2-3, is EAEVAQSPRYKITEKSQAVAFWCDPISGHATLYWYRQILGQGPELLVQFQDESVVDDSQLPKDRFSAERLKGVDSTLKIQPAELGDSAMYLCASRDQKRGLAGAGPTDTQYFGPGTRLTVL.

This clonotype was found many times. V usage is TRBV5-1 and J usage is TRBJ2-7; D unresolved. The CDR3 length is 15 residues. Trimming removed 0 bases from V and 5 bases from J, with 15 bases in between. Germline CDR1 SGHRS, CDR2 YFSETQ. CDR3 DNA sequence: TGCGCCAGCAGCTTGGGGCACGCGCCCAGCGACGAGCAGTACGTC. Protein product: CASSLGHAPSDEQYV.

This clonotype was detected many times. J is TRBJ2-2 and V is TRBV24-1; D is unresolved. CDR1 is KGHDR, CDR2 SFDVKD, per germline. V was shortened by 7 bases and J by 6 bases, with 14 bases between the two germline ends. This CDR3 has 14 amino acids. CDR3 region: CATRSARQAGELFF. The CDR3, as DNA: TGTGCCACCAGATCGGCTAGGCAGGCCGGGGAGCTGTTTTTT.